This T cell receptor (beta chain) is from a study of blood T cell repertoires in COVID-19. Study-level information: T cells, B-cell-depleted T cells, or PBMCs supplied cDNA or gDNA.

Authors' data handling: Reference gene primers were amplified, and this amplification served to estimate nucleated cell counts. Clones were sequenced by immunoSEQ multiplex PCR, and TCRdb holds only the in-frame ones, with some missing. V, J and clone size are those of that table, while D and trimming were read from the DNA. The profile shows some 56,000 clones, about 79% of them singletons. The CDR3 consists of 12 residues. The V gene's germline CDR1 is SNHLY and CDR2 FYNNEI. On this clone: Germline and junction disagree at one end, which may indicate a read error.

Sequenced sample: peripheral blood. The genes are TRBV2 and TRBJ1-2; 7 positions match TRBD1. The sequence was collected from an elderly man with COVID-19, enrolled during active disease. The CDR3 loop reads CASSNFDRAPDF. CDR3 in DNA: TGTGCCAGCAGCAACTTCGACAGGGCACCAGACTTC.